This TCR beta chain was observed in a study of blood T cell repertoires in COVID-19. This CDR3 region has 14 residues. V dropped 3 bases and J dropped 1 base, with 10 bases sitting between them. Germline assignment: CDR1 SGHTA and CDR2 FQGNSA. Sequencing was performed with immunoSEQ multiplex PCR; in TCRdb, only in-frame clones are kept and a portion is missing. The sample yields 250,000 to 350,000 clones, more than 70% seen once. The source of this sequence is a woman aged 25 to 45 with COVID-19, enrolled during active disease. The specimen was peripheral blood. The rearrangement joins TRBV7-2 to TRBJ2-7; TRBD1 might be the D (5 bases). The CDR3 protein is CASSFQTDSYEQYF. The CDR3 bases are TGTGCCAGCAGCTTTCAGACAGATTCCTACGAGCAGTACTTC.